The present T cell receptor beta chain was sequenced within a study of graft-versus-host responses after intestinal transplantation. Regarding the study as a whole: Early post-transplant HvG declines were associated with peak circulating GvH clone levels. GvH clones turned up in recipient marrow; some had shown up first in ileum or blood.

This CDR3 is 13 amino acids long. Germline loops: CDR1 MNHNY, CDR2 SVGAGI (reference sequence). V was shortened by 6 bases and J by 6 bases, with 12 bases between the two germline ends. In its sample, this clone was seen a few times. Its antigen is unknown. The protocol was immunoSEQ multiplex PCR, while the TCRdb copy is restricted to in-frame clones and leaves out a portion. Of roughly 120,000 clones in the sample, about nine tenths are singletons; the top ten hold about 0.18%. The specimen comprised unstimulated CD4+ T cells sorted from spleen or lymph node cells, sampled before intestinal transplant. The sequence came from a human donor who received an intestinal transplant. V is TRBV6-6 and J is TRBJ1-5; D perhaps matches TRBD1 (5 bases). The DNA of the CDR3 is TGTGCCAGCAGGCAGGGTTATAGTCAGCCCCAGCATTTT. Its translation: CASRQGYSQPQHF.